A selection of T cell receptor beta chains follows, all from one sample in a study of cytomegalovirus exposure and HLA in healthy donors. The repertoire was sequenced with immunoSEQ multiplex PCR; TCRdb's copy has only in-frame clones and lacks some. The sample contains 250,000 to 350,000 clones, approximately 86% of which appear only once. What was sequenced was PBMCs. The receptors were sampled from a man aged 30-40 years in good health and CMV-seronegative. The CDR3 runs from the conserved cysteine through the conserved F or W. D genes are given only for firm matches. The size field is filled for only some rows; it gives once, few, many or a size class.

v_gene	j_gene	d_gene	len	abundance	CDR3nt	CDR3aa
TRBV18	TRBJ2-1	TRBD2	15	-	TGTGCCAGCTCACCACTAGCGGGGAGTTACAATGAGCAGTTCTTC	CASSPLAGSYNEQFF
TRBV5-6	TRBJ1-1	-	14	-	TGTGCCAGCAGCTTGGCATTAGAGGACACTGAAGCTTTCTTT	CASSLALEDTEAFF
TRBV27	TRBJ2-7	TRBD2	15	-	TGTGCCAGCAGTGTACGCGGGGGGATATCCTACGAGCAGTACTTC	CASSVRGGISYEQYF
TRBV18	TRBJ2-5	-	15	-	TGTGCCAGCTCACCGCACGAGGGTAACCAAGAGACCCAGTACTTC	CASSPHEGNQETQYF
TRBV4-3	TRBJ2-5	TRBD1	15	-	TGCGCCAGCAGCCAATCTCGGGACAGGGGGGGGACCCAGTACTTC	CASSQSRDRGGTQYF
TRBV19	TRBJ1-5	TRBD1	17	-	TGTGCCAGTAGTACCAAGAGGACAGGGTTTAGCAATCAGCCCCAGCATTTT	CASSTKRTGFSNQPQHF
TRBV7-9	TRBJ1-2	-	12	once	TGTGCCAGCAGCTTCCCAGGGGCTGGCTACACCTTC	CASSFPGAGYTF
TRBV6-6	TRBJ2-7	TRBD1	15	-	TGTGCCAGCAGTTACCTCCCGGACAGGGGCTACGAGCAGTACTTC	CASSYLPDRGYEQYF
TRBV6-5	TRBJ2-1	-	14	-	TGTGCCAGCAGTTACTCGATCTACGGGGGTGAGCAGTTCTTC	CASSYSIYGGEQFF
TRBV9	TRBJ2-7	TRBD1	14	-	TGTGCCAGCAGCGTGCGACAGGGTTCCTACGAGCAGTACTTC	CASSVRQGSYEQYF
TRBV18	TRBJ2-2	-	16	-	TGTGCCAGCTCCCAAAGGCCGGGTTCGAACACCGGGGAGCTGTTTTTT	CASSQRPGSNTGELFF
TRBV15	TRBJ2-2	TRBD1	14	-	TGTGCCACCAGCAGAACAGGGGACACCGGGGAGCTGTTTTTT	CATSRTGDTGELFF
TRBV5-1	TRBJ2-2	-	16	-	TGCGCCAGCAGCTTGGGGCCGAAAACGAACACCGGGGAGCTGTTTTTT	CASSLGPKTNTGELFF
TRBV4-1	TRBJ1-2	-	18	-	TGCGCCAGCAGCCAATTCAGTGTCTCTCGGGATATGAACTATGGCTACACCTTC	CASSQFSVSRDMNYGYTF
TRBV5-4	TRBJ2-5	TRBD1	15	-	TGTGCCAGCAGCCTCTGGGACAGGGGCCAAGAGACCCAGTACTTC	CASSLWDRGQETQYF
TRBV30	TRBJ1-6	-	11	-	TGTGCCTGGAGTCGTAGTTCACCCCTCCACTTT	CAWSRSSPLHF
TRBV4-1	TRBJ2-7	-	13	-	TGCGCCAGCAGCCAACAAACAGGGTATGGGCAGTACTTC	CASSQQTGYGQYF
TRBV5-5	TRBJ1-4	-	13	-	TGTGCCAGCACCTACTCTGGGGCAGGAAAACTGTTTTTT	CASTYSGAGKLFF
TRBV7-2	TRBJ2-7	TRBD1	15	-	TGTGCCAGCAGCTTCGTGGGGACAGCATCCTACGAGCAGTACTTC	CASSFVGTASYEQYF